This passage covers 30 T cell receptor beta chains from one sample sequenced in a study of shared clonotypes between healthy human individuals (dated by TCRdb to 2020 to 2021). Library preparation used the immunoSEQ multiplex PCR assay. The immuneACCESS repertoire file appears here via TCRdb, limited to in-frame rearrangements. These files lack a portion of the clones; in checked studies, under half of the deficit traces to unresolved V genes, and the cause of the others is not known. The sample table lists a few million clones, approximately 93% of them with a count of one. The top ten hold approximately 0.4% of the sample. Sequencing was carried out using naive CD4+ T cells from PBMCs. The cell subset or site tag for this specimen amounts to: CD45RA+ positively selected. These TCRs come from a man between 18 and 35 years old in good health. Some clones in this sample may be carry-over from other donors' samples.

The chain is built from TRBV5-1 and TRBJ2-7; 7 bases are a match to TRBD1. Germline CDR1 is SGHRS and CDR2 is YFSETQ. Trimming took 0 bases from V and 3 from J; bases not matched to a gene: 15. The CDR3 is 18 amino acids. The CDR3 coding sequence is TGCGCCAGCAGCTTGGGCCCCACAAACAGGGGATTAAGCTACGAGCAGTACTTC. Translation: CASSLGPTNRGLSYEQYF.

The CDR3 region is CASSVAEDRGSHGYTF. CDR3 coding DNA: TGTGCCAGCAGCGTAGCTGAGGACAGGGGGTCCCATGGCTACACCTTC. The gene calls are TRBV9 and TRBJ1-2; 10 bases are shared with TRBD1. Trimming removed 0 bases from V and 6 bases from J; junction bases left unmatched: 8. This CDR3 spans 16 amino acids. Germline values: CDR1 SGDLS, CDR2 YYNGEE.

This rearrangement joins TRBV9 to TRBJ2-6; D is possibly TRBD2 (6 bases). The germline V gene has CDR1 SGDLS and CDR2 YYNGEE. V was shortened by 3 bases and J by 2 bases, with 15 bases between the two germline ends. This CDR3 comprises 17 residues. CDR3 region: CASSATGLWTGANVLTF. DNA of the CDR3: TGTGCCAGCAGCGCAACGGGACTTTGGACTGGGGCCAACGTCCTGACTTTC.

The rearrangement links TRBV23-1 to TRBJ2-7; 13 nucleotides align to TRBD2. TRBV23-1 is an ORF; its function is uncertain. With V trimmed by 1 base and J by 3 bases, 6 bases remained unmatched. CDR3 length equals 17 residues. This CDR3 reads CASSQWGLAGPLYEQYF. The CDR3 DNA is TGCGCCAGCAGTCAATGGGGACTAGCGGGACCCCTCTACGAGCAGTACTTC.

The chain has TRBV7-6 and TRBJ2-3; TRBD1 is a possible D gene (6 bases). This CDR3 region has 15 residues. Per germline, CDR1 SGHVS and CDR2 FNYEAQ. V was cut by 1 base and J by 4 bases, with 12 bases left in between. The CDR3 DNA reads TGTGCCAGCAGCTTAGGACTGGGGGCTGCAGATACGCAGTATTTT. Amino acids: CASSLGLGAADTQYF.

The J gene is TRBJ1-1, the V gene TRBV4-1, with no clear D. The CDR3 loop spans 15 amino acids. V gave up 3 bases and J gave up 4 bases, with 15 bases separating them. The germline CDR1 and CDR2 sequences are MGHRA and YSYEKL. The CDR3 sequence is CASSHPDREVTEAFF. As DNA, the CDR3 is TGCGCCAGCAGCCATCCAGACCGGGAGGTCACTGAAGCTTTCTTT.

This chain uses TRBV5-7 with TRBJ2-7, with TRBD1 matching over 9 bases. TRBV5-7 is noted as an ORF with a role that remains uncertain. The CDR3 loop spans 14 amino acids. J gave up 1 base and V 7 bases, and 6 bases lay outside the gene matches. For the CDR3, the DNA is TGTGCCAGCCTTGACGGGACAGGGTCCTACGAGCAGTACTTC. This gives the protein CASLDGTGSYEQYF.

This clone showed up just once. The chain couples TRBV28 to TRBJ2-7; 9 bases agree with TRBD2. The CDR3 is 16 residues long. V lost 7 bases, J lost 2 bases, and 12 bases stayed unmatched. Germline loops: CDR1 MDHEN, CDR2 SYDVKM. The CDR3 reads CASNEGAAGGTYEQYF. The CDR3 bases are TGTGCCAGCAACGAAGGGGCAGCGGGGGGAACCTACGAGCAGTACTTC. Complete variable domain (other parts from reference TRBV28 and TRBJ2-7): DVKVTQSSRYLVKRTGEKVFLECVQDMDHENMFWYRQDPGLGLRLIYFSYDVKMKEKGDIPEGYSVSREKKERFSLILESASTNQTSMYLCASNEGAAGGTYEQYFGPGTRLTVT.

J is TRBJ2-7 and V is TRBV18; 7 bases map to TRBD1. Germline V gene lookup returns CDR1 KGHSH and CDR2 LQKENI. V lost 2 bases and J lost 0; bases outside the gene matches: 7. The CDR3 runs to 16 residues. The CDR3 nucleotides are TGTGCCAGCTCACCATACCGGGACAGCAGCTCCTACGAGCAGTACTTC. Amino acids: CASSPYRDSSSYEQYF.

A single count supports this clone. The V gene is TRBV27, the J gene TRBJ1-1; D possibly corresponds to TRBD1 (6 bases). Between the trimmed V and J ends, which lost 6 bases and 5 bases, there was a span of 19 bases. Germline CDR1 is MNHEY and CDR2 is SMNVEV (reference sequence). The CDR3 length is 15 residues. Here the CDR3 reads CASRLDRIQGTEAFF. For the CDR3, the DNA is TGTGCCAGCAGACTCGACAGGATCCAGGGGACTGAAGCTTTCTTT.

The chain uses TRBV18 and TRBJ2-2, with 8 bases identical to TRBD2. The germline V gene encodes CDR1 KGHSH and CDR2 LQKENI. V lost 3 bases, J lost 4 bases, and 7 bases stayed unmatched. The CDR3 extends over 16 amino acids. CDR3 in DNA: TGTGCCAGCTCACCTAGCGGGATAAGGTTCACCGGGGAGCTGTTTTTT. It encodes CASSPSGIRFTGELFF. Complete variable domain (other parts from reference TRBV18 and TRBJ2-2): NAGVMQNPRHLVRRRGQEARLRCSPMKGHSHVYWYRQLPEEGLKFMVYLQKENIIDESGMPKERFSAEFPKEGPSILRIQQVVRGDSAAYFCASSPSGIRFTGELFFGEGSRLTVL.

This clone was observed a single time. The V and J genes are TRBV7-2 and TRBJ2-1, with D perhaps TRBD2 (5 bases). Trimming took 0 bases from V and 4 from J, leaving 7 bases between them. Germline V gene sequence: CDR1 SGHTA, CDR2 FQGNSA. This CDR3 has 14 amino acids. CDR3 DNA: TGTGCCAGCAGCTTAGCAGCGGATTACAATGAGCAGTTCTTC. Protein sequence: CASSLAADYNEQFF.

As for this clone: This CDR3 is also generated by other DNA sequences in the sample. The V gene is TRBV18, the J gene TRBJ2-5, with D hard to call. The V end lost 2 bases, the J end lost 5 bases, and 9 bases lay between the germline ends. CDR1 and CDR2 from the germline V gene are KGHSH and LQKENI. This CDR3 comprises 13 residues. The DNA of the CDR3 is TGTGCCAGCTCACCAACGGCGCGCGAGACCCAGTACTTC. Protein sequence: CASSPTARETQYF.

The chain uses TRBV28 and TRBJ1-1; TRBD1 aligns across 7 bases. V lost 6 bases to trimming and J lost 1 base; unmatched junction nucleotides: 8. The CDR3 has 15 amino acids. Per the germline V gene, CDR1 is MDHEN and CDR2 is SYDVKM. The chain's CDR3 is CASSPGTARNTEAFF. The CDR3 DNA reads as TGTGCCAGCAGCCCCGGGACAGCGAGGAACACTGAAGCTTTCTTT.

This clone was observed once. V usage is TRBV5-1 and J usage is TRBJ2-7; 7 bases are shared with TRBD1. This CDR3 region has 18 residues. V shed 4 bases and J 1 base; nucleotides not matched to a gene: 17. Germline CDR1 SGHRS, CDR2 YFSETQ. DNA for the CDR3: TGCGCCAGCAGCCCCCGCCGGGACAGCACCCAGCGGTCCTACGAGCAGTACTTC. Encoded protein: CASSPRRDSTQRSYEQYF.

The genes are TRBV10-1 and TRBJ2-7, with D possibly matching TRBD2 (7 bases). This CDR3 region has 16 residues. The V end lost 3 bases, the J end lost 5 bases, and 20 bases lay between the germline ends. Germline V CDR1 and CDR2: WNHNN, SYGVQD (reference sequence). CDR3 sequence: CASSDNRASGTNEQYF. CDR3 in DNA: TGCGCCAGCAGTGATAACAGGGCTAGCGGAACCAACGAGCAGTACTTC.

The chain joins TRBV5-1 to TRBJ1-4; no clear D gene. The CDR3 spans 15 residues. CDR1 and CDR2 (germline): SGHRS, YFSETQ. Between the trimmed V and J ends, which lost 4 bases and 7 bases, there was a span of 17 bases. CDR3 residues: CASSDTGLGFEKLFF. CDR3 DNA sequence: TGCGCCAGCAGCGACACCGGGTTAGGCTTTGAAAAACTGTTTTTT.

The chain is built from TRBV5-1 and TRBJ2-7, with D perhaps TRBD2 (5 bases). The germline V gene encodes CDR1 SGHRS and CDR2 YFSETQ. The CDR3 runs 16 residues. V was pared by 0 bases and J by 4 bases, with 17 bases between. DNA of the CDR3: TGCGCCAGCAGCTTGGCTTATACTAGTAACGGTTACGAGCAGTACTTC. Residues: CASSLAYTSNGYEQYF.

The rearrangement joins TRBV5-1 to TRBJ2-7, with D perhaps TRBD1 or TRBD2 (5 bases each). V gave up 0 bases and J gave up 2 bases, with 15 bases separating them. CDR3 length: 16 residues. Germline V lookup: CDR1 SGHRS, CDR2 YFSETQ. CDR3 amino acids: CASSLVRDLGTYEQYF. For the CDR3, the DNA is TGCGCCAGCAGCTTGGTTCGGGACCTCGGGACCTACGAGCAGTACTTC.

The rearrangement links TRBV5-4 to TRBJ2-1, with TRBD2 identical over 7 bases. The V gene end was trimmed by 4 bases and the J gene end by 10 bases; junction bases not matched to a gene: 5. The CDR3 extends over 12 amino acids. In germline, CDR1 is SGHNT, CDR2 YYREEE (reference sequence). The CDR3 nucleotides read TGTGCCAGCAGCCCGGGAGGACTAGAGCAGTTCTTC. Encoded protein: CASSPGGLEQFF.

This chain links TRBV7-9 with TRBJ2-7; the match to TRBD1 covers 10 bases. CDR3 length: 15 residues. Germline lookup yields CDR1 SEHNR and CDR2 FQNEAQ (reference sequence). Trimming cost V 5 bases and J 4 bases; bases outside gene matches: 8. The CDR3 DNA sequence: TGTGCCAGCAGCCCACGACAGGGGGCTGGTTACGAGCAGTACTTC. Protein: CASSPRQGAGYEQYF.

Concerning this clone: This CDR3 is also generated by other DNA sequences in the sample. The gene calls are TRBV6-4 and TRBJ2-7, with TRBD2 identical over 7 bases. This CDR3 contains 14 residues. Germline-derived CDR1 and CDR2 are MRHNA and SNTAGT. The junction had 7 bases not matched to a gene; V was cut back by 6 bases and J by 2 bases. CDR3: CASSVAGGPYEQYF. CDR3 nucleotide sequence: TGTGCCAGCAGCGTAGCGGGCGGACCCTACGAGCAGTACTTC.

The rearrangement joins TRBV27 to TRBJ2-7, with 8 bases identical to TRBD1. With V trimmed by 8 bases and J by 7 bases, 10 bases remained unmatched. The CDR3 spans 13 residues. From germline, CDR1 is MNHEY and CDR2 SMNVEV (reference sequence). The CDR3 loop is CASGWTGIGEQYF. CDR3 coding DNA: TGTGCCAGCGGGTGGACAGGGATAGGTGAGCAGTACTTC.

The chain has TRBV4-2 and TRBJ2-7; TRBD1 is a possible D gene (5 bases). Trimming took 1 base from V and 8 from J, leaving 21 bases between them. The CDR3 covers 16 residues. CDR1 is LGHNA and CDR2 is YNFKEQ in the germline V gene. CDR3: CASSQVSSETAFKQYF. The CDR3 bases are TGTGCCAGCAGCCAAGTTTCGTCGGAGACAGCGTTCAAGCAGTACTTC.

In nucleotides, the CDR3 is TGTGCCAGCTCACCACGGCTGGCCCGACACTCTGGAAACACCATATATTTT. This translates into CASSPRLARHSGNTIYF. The J gene is TRBJ1-3, the V gene TRBV18; D gene uncertain. The V gene's germline CDR1 is KGHSH and CDR2 LQKENI. Trimming took 1 base from V and 0 from J, leaving 13 bases between them. This CDR3 is 17 amino acids long.

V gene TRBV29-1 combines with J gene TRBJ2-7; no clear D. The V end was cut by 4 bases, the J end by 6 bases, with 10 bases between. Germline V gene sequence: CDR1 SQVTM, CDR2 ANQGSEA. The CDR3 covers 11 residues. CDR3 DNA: TGCAGCGTTGTCGCCGCGCTCGAGCAGTACTTC. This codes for CSVVAALEQYF.

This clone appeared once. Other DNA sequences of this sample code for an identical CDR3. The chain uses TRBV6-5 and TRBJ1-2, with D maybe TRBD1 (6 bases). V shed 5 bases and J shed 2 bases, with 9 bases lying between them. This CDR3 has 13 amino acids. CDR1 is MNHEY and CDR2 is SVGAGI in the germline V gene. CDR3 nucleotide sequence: TGTGCCAGCAGTATACAGGGAAACTATGGCTACACCTTC. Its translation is CASSIQGNYGYTF.

As DNA, the CDR3 is TGTGCCAGCAGTTTTTGGGGATCCTCCTACGAGCAGTACTTC. It specifies CASSFWGSSYEQYF. The chain carries TRBV28 and TRBJ2-7; D gene ambiguous. The V gene's germline CDR1 is MDHEN and CDR2 SYDVKM. V lost 3 bases to trimming and J lost 0 bases, with 9 bases between them. The CDR3 extends over 14 amino acids.

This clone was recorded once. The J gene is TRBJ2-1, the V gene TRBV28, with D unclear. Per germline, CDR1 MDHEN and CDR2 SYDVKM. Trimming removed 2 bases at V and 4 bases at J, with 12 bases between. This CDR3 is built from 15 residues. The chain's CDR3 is CASSLRGYTYNEQFF. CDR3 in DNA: TGTGCCAGCAGTTTACGTGGTTACACATACAATGAGCAGTTCTTC.

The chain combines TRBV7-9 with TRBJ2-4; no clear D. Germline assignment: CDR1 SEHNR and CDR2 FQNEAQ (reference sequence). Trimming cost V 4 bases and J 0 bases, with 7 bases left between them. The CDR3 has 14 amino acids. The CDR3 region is CASSSALAKNIQYF. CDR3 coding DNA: TGTGCCAGCAGCTCTGCCTTAGCCAAAAACATTCAGTACTTC.